This T cell receptor (beta chain) was sequenced in a study of CD8+CD57+ T cells in acquired aplastic anemia. Across the whole study: Sorted CD4+ plus CD8+ cells gave DNA averaging roughly 3 ug. Findings of the study overall: Patients shared approximately 30 CD8+ CDR3 sequences with controls.

Researchers used genomic DNA as the template to profile TCR beta VDJ and CDR3. TCRdb fed the reads into MiXCR, producing one record per CDR3 protein. The sample has about 240,000 distinct CDR3 sequences, 40% to 50% seen once. Germline CDR1 SGHKS, CDR2 YYEKEE (reference sequence). The V and J ends lost 4 bases and 2 bases respectively, with 10 bases between them. There are 14 residues in the CDR3. Note on this clonotype: Its antigen remains unidentified. A much larger clone lies one base from this, so it may be a read error.

The patients chosen for sequencing had shown expansion of CD8+CD57+ cells (detected by flow cytometry). Blood samples were obtained from patients who had received no prior therapy. Source material: sorted CD4+, CD8+, or CD8+CD57+ T cells (not recorded which) from PBMCs. The genes are TRBV5-5 and TRBJ1-3; D is uncertain. The receptor's source is a human donor with aplastic anemia. The CDR3 loop reads CASSPKRAGNTIYF. The CDR3 DNA sequence: TGTGCCAGCAGCCCTAAGAGGGCTGGAAACACCATATATTTT.